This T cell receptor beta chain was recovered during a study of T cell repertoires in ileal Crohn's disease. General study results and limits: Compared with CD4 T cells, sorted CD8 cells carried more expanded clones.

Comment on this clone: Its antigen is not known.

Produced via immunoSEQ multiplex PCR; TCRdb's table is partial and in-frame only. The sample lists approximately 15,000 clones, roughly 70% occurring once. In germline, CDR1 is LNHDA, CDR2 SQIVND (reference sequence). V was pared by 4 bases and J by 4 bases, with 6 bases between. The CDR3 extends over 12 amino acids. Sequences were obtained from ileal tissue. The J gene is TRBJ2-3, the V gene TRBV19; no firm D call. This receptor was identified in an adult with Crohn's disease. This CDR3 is CASSTRADTQYF. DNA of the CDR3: TGTGCCAGTAGTACCCGGGCAGATACGCAGTATTTT.